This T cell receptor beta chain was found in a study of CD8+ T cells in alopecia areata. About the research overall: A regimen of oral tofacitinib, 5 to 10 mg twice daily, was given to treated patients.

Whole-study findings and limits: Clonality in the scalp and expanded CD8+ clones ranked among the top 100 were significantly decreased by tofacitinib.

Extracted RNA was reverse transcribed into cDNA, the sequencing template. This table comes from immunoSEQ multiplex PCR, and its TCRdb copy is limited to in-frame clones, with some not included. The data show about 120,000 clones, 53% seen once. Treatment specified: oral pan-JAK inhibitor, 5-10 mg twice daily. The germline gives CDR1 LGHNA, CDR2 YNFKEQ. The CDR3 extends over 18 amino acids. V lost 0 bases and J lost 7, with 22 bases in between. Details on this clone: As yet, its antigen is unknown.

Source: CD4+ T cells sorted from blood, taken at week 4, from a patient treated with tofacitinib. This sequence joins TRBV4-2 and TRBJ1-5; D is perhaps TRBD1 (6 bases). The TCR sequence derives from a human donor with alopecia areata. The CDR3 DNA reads TGTGCCAGCAGCCAAGAGGGACTACAGGGAACTTCCCCCCAGCCCCAGCATTTT. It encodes CASSQEGLQGTSPQPQHF.